This T cell receptor (beta chain) appears in the sequencing data of a study of T cell responses to AZD1222 COVID-19 vaccine. Overall study findings and caveats: The study found Spike-specific TCR breadth and depth rose after two AZD1222 doses. Along spike, vaccine-associated CD4 TCRs were found throughout, with dominance at 160-218 and 743-854.

The ends were cut back, 3 bases at V and 3 bases at J, with 17 bases in the middle. This CDR3 has 16 residues. CDR1 is KGHSH and CDR2 is LQKENI in the germline V gene. Only in-frame clones appear in the TCRdb table, and some are missing; sequencing was by immunoSEQ multiplex PCR. Found here are over 110,000 clones, roughly nine tenths of them singletons; the top ten hold roughly 10%. Points on this clone: As yet, its antigen is unknown.

This chain links TRBV18 with TRBJ1-1; D is perhaps TRBD1 (5 bases). The source of this sequence is an adult who received the AZD1222 COVID-19 vaccine. The starting material was peripheral blood, obtained 28 days after the second AZD1222 dose. For the CDR3, the DNA is TGTGCCAGCTCACCGGGGGTAGGGGCGCTGGACACTGAAGCTTTCTTT. Encoded protein: CASSPGVGALDTEAFF. Looking up the rest from reference TRBV18 and TRBJ1-1 gives the full variable domain: NAGVMQNPRHLVRRRGQEARLRCSPMKGHSHVYWYRQLPEEGLKFMVYLQKENIIDESGMPKERFSAEFPKEGPSILRIQQVVRGDSAAYFCASSPGVGALDTEAFFGQGTRLTVV.